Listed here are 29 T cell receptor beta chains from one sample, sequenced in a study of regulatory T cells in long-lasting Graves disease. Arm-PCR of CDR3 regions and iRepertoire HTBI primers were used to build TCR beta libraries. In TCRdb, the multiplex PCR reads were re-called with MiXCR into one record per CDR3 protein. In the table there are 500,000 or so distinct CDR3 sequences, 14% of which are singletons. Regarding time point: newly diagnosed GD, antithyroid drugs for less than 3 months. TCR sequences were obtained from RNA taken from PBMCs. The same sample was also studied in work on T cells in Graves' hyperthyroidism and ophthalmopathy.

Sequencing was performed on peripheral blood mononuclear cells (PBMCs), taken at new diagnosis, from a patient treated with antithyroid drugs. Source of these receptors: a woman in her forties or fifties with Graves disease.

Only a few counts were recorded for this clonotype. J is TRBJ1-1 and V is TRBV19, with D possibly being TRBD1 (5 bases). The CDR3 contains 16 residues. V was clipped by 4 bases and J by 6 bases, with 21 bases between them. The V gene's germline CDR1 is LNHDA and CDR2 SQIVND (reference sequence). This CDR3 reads CASSTVSYPGSAEAFF. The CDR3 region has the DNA TGTGCCAGTAGTACTGTATCCTACCCAGGGTCGGCTGAAGCTTTCTTT.

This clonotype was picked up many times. The CDR3 DNA reads TGTGCCAGCAGCTTTGGGACTAGTCAGAATGAGCAGTTCTTC. It codes for CASSFGTSQNEQFF. This rearrangement joins TRBV7-9 to TRBJ2-1; 8 bases are shared with TRBD2. Trimming at V came to 3 bases and at J to 7 bases, leaving 5 bases not matched to a gene. Germline V lookup: CDR1 SEHNR, CDR2 FQNEAQ (reference sequence). The CDR3 consists of 14 residues.

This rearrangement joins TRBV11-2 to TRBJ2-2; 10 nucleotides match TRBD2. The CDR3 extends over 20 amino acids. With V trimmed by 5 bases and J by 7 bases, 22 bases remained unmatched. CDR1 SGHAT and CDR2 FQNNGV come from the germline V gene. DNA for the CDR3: TGTGCCAGCAGCGGACGGAACCCCAAAAGGGCTAGCGGGAGCGGCGGGGAGCTGTTTTTT. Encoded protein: CASSGRNPKRASGSGGELFF. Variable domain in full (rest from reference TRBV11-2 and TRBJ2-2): EAGVAQSPRYKIIEKRQSVAFWCNPISGHATLYWYQQILGQGPKLLIQFQNNGVVDDSQLPKDRFSAERLKGVDSTLKIQPAKLEDSAVYLCASSGRNPKRASGSGGELFFGEGSRLTVL.

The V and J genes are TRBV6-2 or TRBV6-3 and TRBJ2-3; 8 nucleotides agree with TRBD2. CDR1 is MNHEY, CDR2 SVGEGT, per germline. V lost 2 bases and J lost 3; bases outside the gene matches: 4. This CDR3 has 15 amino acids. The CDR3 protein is CASSYSASGTDTQYF. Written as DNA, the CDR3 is TGTGCCAGCAGTTACAGCGCTAGCGGGACAGATACGCAGTATTTT.

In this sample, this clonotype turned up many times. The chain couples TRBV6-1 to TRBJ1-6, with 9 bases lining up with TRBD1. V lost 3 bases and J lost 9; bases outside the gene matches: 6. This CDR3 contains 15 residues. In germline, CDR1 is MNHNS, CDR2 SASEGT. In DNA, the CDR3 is TGTGCCAGCAGTGAGGGACAGGGATTTACTTCACCCCTCCACTTT. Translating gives CASSEGQGFTSPLHF.

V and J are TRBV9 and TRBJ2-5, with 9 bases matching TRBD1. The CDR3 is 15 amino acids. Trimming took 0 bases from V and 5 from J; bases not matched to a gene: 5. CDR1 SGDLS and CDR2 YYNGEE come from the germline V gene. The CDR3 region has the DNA TGTGCCAGCAGCGTAGTGGGACAGGGAGGGGAGACCCAGTACTTC. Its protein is CASSVVGQGGETQYF. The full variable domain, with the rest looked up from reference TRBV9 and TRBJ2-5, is DSGVTQTPKHLITATGQRVTLRCSPRSGDLSVYWYQQSLDQGLQFLIQYYNGEERAKGNILERFSAQQFPDLHSELNLSSLELGDSALYFCASSVVGQGGETQYFGPGTRLLVL.

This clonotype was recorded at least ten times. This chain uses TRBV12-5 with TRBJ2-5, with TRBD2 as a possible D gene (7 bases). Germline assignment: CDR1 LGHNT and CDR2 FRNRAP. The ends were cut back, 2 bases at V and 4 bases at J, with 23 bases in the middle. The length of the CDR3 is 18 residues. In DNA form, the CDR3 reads TGTGCTAGTGGTTTGCCCCTAGCAGGGGAGGGCCGGGCAGAGACCCAGTACTTC. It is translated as CASGLPLAGEGRAETQYF.

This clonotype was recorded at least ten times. Here the CDR3 DNA reads TGTGCCACGGGACTAGCGGGAGGAGGGTCCTACAATGAGCAGTTCTTC. This codes for CATGLAGGGSYNEQFF. The chain carries TRBV24-1 and TRBJ2-1; 15 bases align to TRBD2. This CDR3 spans 16 amino acids. V gave up 10 bases and J gave up 1 base; unmatched junction bases: 4. Germline CDR1 and CDR2: KGHDR and SFDVKD.

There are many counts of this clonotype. The CDR3 DNA is TGCAGCGTTGAGGGCAGGCTAAACACTGAAGCTTTCTTT. It translates to CSVEGRLNTEAFF. This chain joins TRBV29-1 and TRBJ1-1; no definite D call. The CDR3 length is 13 residues. V lost 3 bases and J 2 bases, leaving 10 bases between the germline ends. Looked up from germline, CDR1 is SQVTM and CDR2 is ANQGSEA. The full variable domain, with the rest looked up from reference TRBV29-1 and TRBJ1-1, is SAVISQKPSRDICQRGTSLTIQCQVDSQVTMMFWYRQQPGQSLTLIATANQGSEATYESGFVIDKFPISRPNLTFSTLTVSNMSPEDSSIYLCSVEGRLNTEAFFGQGTRLTVV.

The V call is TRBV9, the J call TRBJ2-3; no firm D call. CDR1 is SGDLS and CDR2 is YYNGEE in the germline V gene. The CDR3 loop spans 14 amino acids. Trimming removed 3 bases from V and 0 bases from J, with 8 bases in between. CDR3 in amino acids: CASSALPSTDTQYF. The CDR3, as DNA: TGTGCCAGCAGCGCATTACCCAGCACAGATACGCAGTATTTT. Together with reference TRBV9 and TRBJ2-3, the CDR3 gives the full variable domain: DSGVTQTPKHLITATGQRVTLRCSPRSGDLSVYWYQQSLDQGLQFLIQYYNGEERAKGNILERFSAQQFPDLHSELNLSSLELGDSALYFCASSALPSTDTQYFGPGTRLTVL.

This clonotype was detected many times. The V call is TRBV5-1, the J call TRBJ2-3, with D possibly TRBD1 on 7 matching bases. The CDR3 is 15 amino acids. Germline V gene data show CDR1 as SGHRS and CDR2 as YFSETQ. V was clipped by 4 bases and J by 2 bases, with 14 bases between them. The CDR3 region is CASSRGTELTDTQYF. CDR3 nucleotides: TGCGCCAGCAGCCGGGGGACAGAGCTCACAGATACGCAGTATTTT.

CDR3 in amino acids: CASSQDPQGRSEPQHF. The CDR3 DNA is TGCGCCAGCAGCCAAGACCCCCAAGGGCGGTCGGAGCCCCAGCATTTT. The rearrangement uses TRBV4-1 and TRBJ1-5, with D hard to call. The germline V gene has CDR1 MGHRA and CDR2 YSYEKL. V lost 0 bases, J lost 8 bases, and 17 bases lay in between. The CDR3 covers 16 residues.

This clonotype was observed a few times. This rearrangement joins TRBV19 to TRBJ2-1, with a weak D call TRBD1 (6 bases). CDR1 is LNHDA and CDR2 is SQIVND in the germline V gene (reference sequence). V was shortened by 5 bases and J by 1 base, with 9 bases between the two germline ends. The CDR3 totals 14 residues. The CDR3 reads CASSSQGSYNEQFF. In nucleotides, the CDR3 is TGTGCCAGTAGTTCACAGGGTTCCTACAATGAGCAGTTCTTC. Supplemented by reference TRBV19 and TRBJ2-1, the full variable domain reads DGGITQSPKYLFRKEGQNVTLSCEQNLNHDAMYWYRQDPGQGLRLIYYSQIVNDFQKGDIAEGYSVSREKKESFPLTVTSAQKNPTAFYLCASSSQGSYNEQFFGPGTRLTVL.

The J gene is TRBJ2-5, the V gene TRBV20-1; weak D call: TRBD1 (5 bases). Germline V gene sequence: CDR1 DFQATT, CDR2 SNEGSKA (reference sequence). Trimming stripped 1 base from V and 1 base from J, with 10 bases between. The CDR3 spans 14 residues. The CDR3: CSARGGEAQETQYF. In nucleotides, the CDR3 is TGCAGTGCTAGAGGGGGCGAAGCCCAAGAGACCCAGTACTTC.

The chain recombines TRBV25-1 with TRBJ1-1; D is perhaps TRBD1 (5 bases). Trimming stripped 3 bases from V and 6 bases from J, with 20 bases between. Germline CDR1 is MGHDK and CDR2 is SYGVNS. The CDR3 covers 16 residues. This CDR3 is CASSDSRGAGWAEAFF. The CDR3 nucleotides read TGTGCCAGCAGTGATTCGAGGGGCGCGGGTTGGGCTGAAGCTTTCTTT.

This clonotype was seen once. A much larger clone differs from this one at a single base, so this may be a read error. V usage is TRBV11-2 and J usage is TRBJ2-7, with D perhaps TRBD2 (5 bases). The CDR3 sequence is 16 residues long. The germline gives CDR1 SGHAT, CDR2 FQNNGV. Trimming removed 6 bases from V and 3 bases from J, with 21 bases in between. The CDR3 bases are TGTGCCAGCAGTTCACCCTGGACTCGCGGAGACTACGAGCAGTACTTC. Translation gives CASSSPWTRGDYEQYF.

This chain's CDR3 is CASSQPGSEQYF. The CDR3, as DNA: TGTGCCAGCAGCCAACCAGGGTCCGAGCAGTACTTC. J is TRBJ2-7 and V is TRBV7-6, with D possibly being TRBD1 (5 bases). CDR1 is SGHVS, CDR2 FNYEAQ, per germline. V was cut by 5 bases and J by 6 bases, with 11 bases left in between. This CDR3 contains 12 residues.

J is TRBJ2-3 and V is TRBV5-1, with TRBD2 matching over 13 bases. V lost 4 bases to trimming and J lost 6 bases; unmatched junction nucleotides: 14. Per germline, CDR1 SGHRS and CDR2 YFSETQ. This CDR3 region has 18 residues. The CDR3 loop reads CASSTGTSGKVWADTQYF. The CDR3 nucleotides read TGCGCCAGCAGCACCGGGACTAGCGGGAAGGTCTGGGCGGATACGCAGTATTTT.

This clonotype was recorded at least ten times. The CDR3 sequence is CASSQGLNTEAFF. As DNA, the CDR3 is TGTGCCAGCAGCCAAGGTTTGAACACTGAAGCTTTCTTT. The rearrangement links TRBV5-5 to TRBJ1-1; D unclear. This CDR3 spans 13 amino acids. Germline values: CDR1 SGHKS, CDR2 YYEKEE (reference sequence). V lost 4 bases to trimming and J lost 0 bases, with 7 bases between them.

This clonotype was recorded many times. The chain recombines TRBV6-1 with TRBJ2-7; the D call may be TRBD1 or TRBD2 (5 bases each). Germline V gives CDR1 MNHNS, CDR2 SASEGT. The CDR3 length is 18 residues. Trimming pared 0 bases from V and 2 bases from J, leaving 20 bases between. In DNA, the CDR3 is TGTGCCAGCAGTGAAGCCACCCATGGGGGTTCAATTACCTACGAGCAGTACTTC. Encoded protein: CASSEATHGGSITYEQYF.

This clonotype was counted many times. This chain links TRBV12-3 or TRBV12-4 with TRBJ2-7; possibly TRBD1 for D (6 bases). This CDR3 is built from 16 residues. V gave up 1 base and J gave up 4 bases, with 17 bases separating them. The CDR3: CASSLESPEQGYEQYF. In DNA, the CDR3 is TGTGCCAGCAGTTTAGAATCTCCGGAACAGGGATACGAGCAGTACTTC.

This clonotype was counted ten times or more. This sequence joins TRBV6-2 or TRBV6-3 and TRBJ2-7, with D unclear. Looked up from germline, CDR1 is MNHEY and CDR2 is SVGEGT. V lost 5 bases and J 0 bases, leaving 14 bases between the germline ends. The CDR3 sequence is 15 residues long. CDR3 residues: CASSAGFGGSYEQYF. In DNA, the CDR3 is TGTGCCAGCAGTGCTGGGTTTGGCGGCTCCTACGAGCAGTACTTC.

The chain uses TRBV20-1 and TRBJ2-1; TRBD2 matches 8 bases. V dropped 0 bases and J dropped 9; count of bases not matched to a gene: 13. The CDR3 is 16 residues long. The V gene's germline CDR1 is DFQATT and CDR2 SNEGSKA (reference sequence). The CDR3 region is CSAREPRGSGSAEQFF. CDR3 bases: TGCAGTGCTAGAGAGCCCAGAGGAAGCGGGAGTGCTGAGCAGTTCTTC.

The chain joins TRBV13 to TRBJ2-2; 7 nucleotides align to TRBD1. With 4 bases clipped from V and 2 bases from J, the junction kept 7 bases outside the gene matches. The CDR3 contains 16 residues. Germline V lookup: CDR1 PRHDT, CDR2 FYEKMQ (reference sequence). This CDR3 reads CASSSDRVTNTGELFF. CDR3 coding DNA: TGTGCCAGCAGCTCCGACAGGGTTACAAACACCGGGGAGCTGTTTTTT.

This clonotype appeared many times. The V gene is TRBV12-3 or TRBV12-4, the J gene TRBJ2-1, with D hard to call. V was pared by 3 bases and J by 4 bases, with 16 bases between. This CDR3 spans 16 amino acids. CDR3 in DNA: TGTGCCAGCAGTTTGGGCGGTCTAGGCTATTACAATGAGCAGTTCTTC. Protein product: CASSLGGLGYYNEQFF.

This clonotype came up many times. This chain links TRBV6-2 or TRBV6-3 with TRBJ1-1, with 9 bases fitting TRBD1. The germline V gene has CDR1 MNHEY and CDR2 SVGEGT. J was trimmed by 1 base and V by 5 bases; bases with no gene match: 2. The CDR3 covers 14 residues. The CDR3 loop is CASSTGGWNTEAFF. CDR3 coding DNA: TGTGCCAGCAGTACAGGGGGCTGGAACACTGAAGCTTTCTTT.

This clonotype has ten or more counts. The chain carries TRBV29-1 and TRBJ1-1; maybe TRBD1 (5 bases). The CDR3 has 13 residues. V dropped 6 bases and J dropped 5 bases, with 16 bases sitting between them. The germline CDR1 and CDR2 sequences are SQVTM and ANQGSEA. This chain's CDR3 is CSVRGGRGTEAFF. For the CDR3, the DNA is TGCAGCGTGAGGGGAGGACGGGGGACTGAAGCTTTCTTT.

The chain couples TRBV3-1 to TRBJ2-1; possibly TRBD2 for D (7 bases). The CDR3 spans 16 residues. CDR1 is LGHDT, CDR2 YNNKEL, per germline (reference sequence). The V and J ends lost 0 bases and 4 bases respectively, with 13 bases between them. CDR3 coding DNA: TGTGCCAGCAGCCAAGACGGGGGAGGGGGTTACAATGAGCAGTTCTTC. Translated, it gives CASSQDGGGGYNEQFF.

DNA for the CDR3: TGTGCCAGCAGTTACACAACAGGGAACGGCAATCAGCCCCAGCATTTT. It is translated as CASSYTTGNGNQPQHF. This chain joins TRBV6-7 and TRBJ1-5, with D perhaps matching TRBD1 (6 bases). TRBV6-7 is recorded as an ORF, its role being uncertain. This CDR3 is 16 amino acids long. V lost 2 bases to trimming and J lost 2 bases, with 13 bases between them.